These 28 T cell receptor beta chains came from one sample sequenced in a study of human T cells and chemical hapten exposure. TCRdb recomputed calls from the RACE reads with MiXCR, one row per CDR3 protein. Of roughly 50,000 distinct CDR3 sequences listed, roughly a tenth are singletons. Time point noted: pre-sensitization, week 0. Treatment described: therapeutic diphenylcyclopropenone sensitization with weekly scalp DPC. The template was total RNA from unfractionated whole blood. The sample in question was whole blood, obtained in connection with sensitization to the hapten diphenylcyclopropenone (DPC). These TCRs come from a woman aged 25 to 45 with alopecia areata. Some clones in this sample may be carry-over from other donors' samples.

The gene calls are TRBV29-1 and TRBJ2-3; 8 bases agree with TRBD2. The CDR3 contains 13 residues. The germline V gene encodes CDR1 SQVTM and CDR2 ANQGSEA. The ends lost 2 bases at V and 4 bases at J; junction bases unmatched: 2. DNA for the CDR3: TGCAGCGTTGAACCGGGACTAGCAGATACGCAGTATTTT. This gives the protein CSVEPGLADTQYF.

The chain carries TRBV5-1 and TRBJ2-5; 9 nucleotides agree with TRBD2. The CDR3 sequence is 16 residues long. The J segment lost 7 bases and the V segment lost 4 bases, leaving 14 bases of the junction unmatched. Germline CDR1 and CDR2: SGHRS and YFSETQ. In nucleotides, the CDR3 is TGCGCCAGCAGCGGAAGCGGGGGGCGTGATAGCGGGACCCAGTACTTC. The encoded protein is CASSGSGGRDSGTQYF.

This clonotype was recorded at least ten times. The rearrangement joins TRBV28 to TRBJ2-3, with 10 bases aligning to TRBD2. The CDR3 runs to 16 residues. Per germline, CDR1 MDHEN and CDR2 SYDVKM. With 4 bases clipped from V and 1 base from J, the junction kept 5 bases outside the gene matches. CDR3 nucleotides: TGTGCCAGCAGTTCAAATCTAGCGGGGGGCACAGATACGCAGTATTTT. This codes for CASSSNLAGGTDTQYF.

In the case of this clonotype: It may be a read error: a sequence one base away is much more abundant. The chain couples TRBV9 to TRBJ1-2; D unresolved. The CDR3 runs to 14 residues. Germline lookup yields CDR1 SGDLS and CDR2 YYNGEE. Here the CDR3 DNA reads TGTGCCAGCAGCCCAGCGGCGCTGTACTATGGCTACAACTTC. Residues: CASSPAALYYGYNF. The full variable domain, rest sourced from reference TRBV9 and TRBJ1-2, is DSGVTQTPKHLITATGQRVTLRCSPRSGDLSVYWYQQSLDQGLQFLIQYYNGEERAKGNILERFSAQQFPDLHSELNLSSLELGDSALYFCASSPAALYYGYNFGSGTRLTVV.

This chain uses TRBV30 with TRBJ1-1, with 9 bases lining up with TRBD1. The CDR3 has 13 residues. Germline V gene sequence: CDR1 GTSNPN, CDR2 SVGIG (reference sequence). The junction had 9 bases not matched to a gene; V was cut back by 8 bases and J by 5 bases. CDR3 loop: CAHRDRVDTEAFF. As DNA, the CDR3 is TGTGCCCACCGGGACAGGGTTGATACTGAAGCTTTCTTT.

This clonotype was detected a few times. V gene TRBV7-6 combines with J gene TRBJ2-3, with D maybe TRBD2 (5 bases). This CDR3 region has 16 residues. Germline CDR1 SGHVS, CDR2 FNYEAQ. Trimming stripped 5 bases from V and 10 bases from J, with 25 bases between. CDR3 bases: TGTGCCAGCAGCCATAGAGGGTCTAATCCTAGTATGCCGCAGTATTTT. Translating it yields CASSHRGSNPSMPQYF. Looking up the rest from reference TRBV7-6 and TRBJ2-3 gives the full variable domain: GAGVSQSPRYKVTKRGQDVALRCDPISGHVSLYWYRQALGQGPEFLTYFNYEAQQDKSGLPNDRFSAERPEGSISTLTIQRTEQRDSAMYRCASSHRGSNPSMPQYFGPGTRLTVL.

This clonotype was seen only a few times. The chain couples TRBV12-3 or TRBV12-4 to TRBJ2-7, with no clear D. V was shortened by 6 bases and J by 3 bases, with 6 bases between the two germline ends. The CDR3 is 11 amino acids. Written as DNA, the CDR3 is TGTGCCAGCAGCCTGGTCTACGAGCAGTACTTC. The encoded protein is CASSLVYEQYF.

The chain carries TRBV12-2 and TRBJ2-4; TRBD1 is the table's D call, not checked against the DNA. TRBV12-2 is annotated as a pseudogene. The CDR3 contains 16 residues. The CDR3: CASRPSFDRRKNIQYF. The DNA for the CDR3 is TGTGCAAGTCGCCCCAGCTTTGACAGGAGGAAAAACATTCAGTACTTC.

This clonotype was observed a few times. The chain uses TRBV18 and TRBJ2-7; perhaps TRBD1 as D (6 bases). Deletions cut 3 bases from V and 6 bases from J, with 18 bases between. CDR3 length equals 15 residues. CDR1 is KGHSH and CDR2 is LQKENI in the germline V gene. The chain's CDR3 is CASSPRSNRAVEQYF. The CDR3 DNA sequence: TGTGCCAGCTCACCGAGGAGTAACAGGGCGGTCGAGCAGTACTTC. The full variable domain, rest sourced from reference TRBV18 and TRBJ2-7, is NAGVMQNPRHLVRRRGQEARLRCSPMKGHSHVYWYRQLPEEGLKFMVYLQKENIIDESGMPKERFSAEFPKEGPSILRIQQVVRGDSAAYFCASSPRSNRAVEQYFGPGTRLTVT.

Ten or more counts support this clonotype. The chain's CDR3 is CASSTGGPWADTQYF. The CDR3, as DNA: TGCGCCAGCAGCACGGGGGGGCCCTGGGCAGATACGCAGTATTTT. The chain joins TRBV4-3 to TRBJ2-3; 8 nucleotides align to TRBD2. Per germline, CDR1 LGHNA and CDR2 YSLEER. V lost 5 bases to trimming and J lost 4 bases; unmatched junction nucleotides: 8. The CDR3 runs to 15 residues.

As DNA, the CDR3 is TGCAGTGCCATTGACGGGAGCTCCTACGAGCAGTACTTC. Its translation is CSAIDGSSYEQYF. The chain employs TRBV20-1 and TRBJ2-7; possible D gene TRBD2, 6 bases. The germline V and J ends were trimmed by 6 bases and 0 bases, with 12 bases remaining between them. Germline V gene lookup returns CDR1 DFQATT and CDR2 SNEGSKA (reference sequence). This CDR3 spans 13 amino acids.

This chain links TRBV5-4 with TRBJ2-6; D is possibly TRBD1 (6 bases). The CDR3 has 16 amino acids. V lost 0 bases, J lost 1 base, and 8 bases lay in between. From germline, CDR1 is SGHNT and CDR2 YYREEE (reference sequence). The CDR3 DNA follows: TGTGCCAGCAGCTTGGCAGGGGAGTCTGGGGCCAACGTCCTGACTTTC. Its protein product is CASSLAGESGANVLTF.

The rearrangement uses TRBV29-1 and TRBJ2-3; tentative D call: TRBD2 (6 bases). This CDR3 comprises 12 residues. Trimming took 8 bases from V and 4 from J, leaving 13 bases between them. In germline, CDR1 is SQVTM, CDR2 ANQGSEA. CDR3 loop: CSLGRDPDTQYF. CDR3 bases: TGCAGCCTAGGGCGGGACCCAGATACGCAGTATTTT.

This clonotype was seen more than once but under ten times. The V call is TRBV12-3 or TRBV12-4, the J call TRBJ1-5, with TRBD1 matching over 7 bases. V lost 1 base to trimming and J lost 6 bases; unmatched junction nucleotides: 9. CDR3 length: 16 amino acids. The CDR3 DNA reads TGTGCCAGCAGTTTAGATTCCTGGAGACAGGGTCAGCCCCAGCATTTT. It encodes CASSLDSWRQGQPQHF.

The chain carries TRBV11-1 and TRBJ1-1, with unresolved D. The CDR3 loop spans 9 amino acids. Germline V gene lookup returns CDR1 SGHAT and CDR2 FQDESV (reference sequence). V was shortened by 8 bases and J by 3 bases, with 1 base between the two germline ends. CDR3 in DNA: TGTGCCAGCGACACTGAAGCTTTCTTT. It specifies CASDTEAFF.

There are a few counts of this clonotype. The chain carries TRBV7-9 and TRBJ1-1; possibly TRBD1 for D (5 bases). V dropped 4 bases and J dropped 4 bases, with 16 bases sitting between them. Germline CDR1 SEHNR, CDR2 FQNEAQ (reference sequence). The length of the CDR3 is 15 residues. CDR3 amino acids: CASSSRGDVITEAFF. For the CDR3, the DNA is TGTGCCAGCAGCTCCCGCGGGGACGTTATCACTGAAGCTTTCTTT.

This clonotype appeared many times. This chain joins TRBV2 and TRBJ2-3, with 10 nucleotides matching TRBD1. Germline-derived CDR1 and CDR2 are SNHLY and FYNNEI. This CDR3 region has 15 residues. The junction had 10 bases not matched to a gene; V was cut back by 6 bases and J by 7 bases. CDR3 residues: CASRGQGVGSYTQYF. The CDR3 DNA reads TGTGCCAGCAGAGGACAGGGGGTAGGATCTTATACGCAGTATTTT. The whole variable domain, remainder taken from reference TRBV2 and TRBJ2-3, is EPEVTQTPSHQVTQMGQEVILRCVPISNHLYFYWYRQILGQKVEFLVSFYNNEISEKSEIFDDQFSVERPDGSNFTLKIRSTKLEDSAMYFCASRGQGVGSYTQYFGPGTRLTVL.

The genes are TRBV5-4 and TRBJ2-3, with a weak D call TRBD2 (5 bases). V lost 4 bases and J 2 bases, leaving 11 bases between the germline ends. Germline V CDR1 and CDR2: SGHNT, YYREEE (reference sequence). The CDR3 runs 14 residues. The CDR3 spells CASSRRGLTDTQYF. DNA of the CDR3: TGTGCCAGCAGCCGTCGCGGGCTCACAGATACGCAGTATTTT.

The chain combines TRBV12-3 or TRBV12-4 with TRBJ2-3; possible D gene TRBD2, 7 bases. V lost 7 bases to trimming and J lost 1 base, with 12 bases between them. CDR3 length equals 14 residues. CDR3 bases: TGTGCCAGCACTATCGGGGGGCGCACAGATACGCAGTATTTT. This codes for CASTIGGRTDTQYF.

This clonotype was recorded a few times. At one end the junction does not follow the germline gene, possibly because of a read error. J is TRBJ1-2 and V is TRBV12-5; D remains unclear. Per the germline V gene, CDR1 is LGHNT and CDR2 is FRNRAP. This CDR3 has 10 amino acids. This CDR3 is CASRRYGDTF. The DNA of the CDR3 is TGTGCTAGTCGGCGCTATGGCGACACCTTC.

This clonotype was counted only a few times. V and J are TRBV2 and TRBJ1-5; D is possibly TRBD1 (6 bases). The V end lost 5 bases, the J end lost 3 bases, and 8 bases lay between the germline ends. Germline values: CDR1 SNHLY, CDR2 FYNNEI. This CDR3 has 13 residues. This CDR3 reads CASSNRDNQPQHF. CDR3 DNA: TGTGCCAGCAGTAACAGGGACAATCAGCCCCAGCATTTT.

The gene calls are TRBV5-1 and TRBJ2-1; 7 positions match TRBD1. This CDR3 region has 16 residues. Germline V CDR1 and CDR2: SGHRS, YFSETQ. Unmatched junction bases numbered 7, after V lost 0 bases and J lost 4 bases. CDR3 bases: TGCGCCAGCAGCTTGGGGGGGACAGCGGATTACAATGAGCAGTTCTTC. Its translation: CASSLGGTADYNEQFF.

A few counts support this clonotype. The chain carries TRBV4-1 and TRBJ1-5; D not resolved. The V and J ends lost 1 base and 3 bases respectively, with 10 bases between them. Germline V lookup: CDR1 MGHRA, CDR2 YSYEKL. CDR3 size: 15 residues. In DNA, the CDR3 is TGCGCCAGCAGCCAAGTTGTAACACCCAATCAGCCCCAGCATTTT. This codes for CASSQVVTPNQPQHF.

This chain links TRBV20-1 with TRBJ2-5, with D possibly TRBD1 on 7 matching bases. Germline CDR1 is DFQATT and CDR2 is SNEGSKA (reference sequence). CDR3 length equals 12 residues. Trimming stripped 2 bases from V and 4 bases from J, with 8 bases between. The CDR3 is CSARQGGETQYF. CDR3 bases: TGCAGTGCTAGACAGGGGGGAGAGACCCAGTACTTC.

This rearrangement joins TRBV1 to TRBJ2-3; the table calls TRBD2, which could not be checked here. TRBV1 is a documented pseudogene. The CDR3 loop spans 16 amino acids. The DNA for the CDR3 is TGCACCAGCAGCGAGACGAGCGGGGGGCCTACACATACGCAGTATTTT. Amino acid sequence: CTSSETSGGPTHTQYF.

This clonotype has a count of ten or more. J is TRBJ2-1 and V is TRBV19, with 7 bases lining up with TRBD1. J lost 10 bases, V lost 6 bases, and 9 bases had no gene match. Looked up from germline, CDR1 is LNHDA and CDR2 is SQIVND (reference sequence). CDR3 length: 13 amino acids. The CDR3 spells CASSPTGVGEQFF. The CDR3 bases are TGTGCCAGTAGCCCTACAGGGGTGGGCGAGCAGTTCTTC.

In this sample, this clonotype turned up a few times. The chain combines TRBV11-2 with TRBJ1-1, with TRBD1 matching 8 bases. CDR3 length: 14 residues. J was trimmed by 4 bases and V by 5 bases; bases with no gene match: 6. Germline CDR1 and CDR2: SGHAT and FQNNGV. CDR3 protein: CASSVAGGVTEAFF. The CDR3, as DNA: TGTGCCAGCAGCGTAGCAGGGGGCGTCACTGAAGCTTTCTTT.

A remark on this clonotype: Mismatch with germline at one junction end may stem from a read error. The chain links TRBV7-7 to TRBJ2-5, with D unclear. Germline lookup yields CDR1 SSHAT and CDR2 FNYEAQ (reference sequence). The CDR3 consists of 14 residues. CDR3 bases: TGTGCTAGCAGCTTAGGCCAGCGTCAGGCGGCCCAGTACTTC. As protein: CASSLGQRQAAQYF.